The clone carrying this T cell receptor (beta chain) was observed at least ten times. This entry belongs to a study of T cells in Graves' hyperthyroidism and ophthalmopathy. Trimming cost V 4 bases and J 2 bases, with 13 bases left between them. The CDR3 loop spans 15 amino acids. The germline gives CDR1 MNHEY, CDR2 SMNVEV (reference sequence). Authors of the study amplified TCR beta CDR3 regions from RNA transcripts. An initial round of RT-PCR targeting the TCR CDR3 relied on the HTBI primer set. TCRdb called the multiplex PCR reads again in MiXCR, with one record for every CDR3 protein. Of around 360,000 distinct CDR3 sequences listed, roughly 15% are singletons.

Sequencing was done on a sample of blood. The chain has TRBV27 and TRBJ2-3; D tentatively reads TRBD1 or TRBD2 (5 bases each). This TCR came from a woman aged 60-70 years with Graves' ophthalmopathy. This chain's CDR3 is CASSSFGASTDTQYF. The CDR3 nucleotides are TGTGCCAGCAGTTCCTTCGGGGCTTCCACAGATACGCAGTATTTT.